This TCR beta chain comes out of a study of blood T cell repertoires in COVID-19. Turning to the study itself: Italy, Spain and the United States were the sources of the convalescent and acute COVID-19 samples.

CDR3 length: 15 residues. Trimming shortened V by 0 bases and J by 0 bases, and 7 bases separated the two germline ends. Germline V gives CDR1 SGHNT, CDR2 YYREEE (reference sequence). Some clones are missing from TCRdb's copy, which holds only in-frame ones; the method was immunoSEQ multiplex PCR. The sample shows some 110,000 clones, roughly 80% of them seen only once. This receptor was obtained from a man between 65 and 85 years old with acute or convalescent COVID-19. V gene TRBV5-4 combines with J gene TRBJ1-3; weak D call: TRBD1 (5 bases). The specimen sequenced was peripheral blood. For the CDR3, the DNA is TGTGCCAGCAGCTTGGGGGGCCTCTCTGGAAACACCATATATTTT. It encodes CASSLGGLSGNTIYF.